This T cell receptor beta chain was captured in a study of CD8 T cells in Susac syndrome. Study at large: Treatment at blood withdrawal was none, corticosteroids, or intravenous immunoglobulin alone in Susac syndrome patients.

The CDR3 loop spans 13 amino acids. Germline loops: CDR1 MGHRA, CDR2 YSYEKL. V was pared by 2 bases and J by 4 bases, with 8 bases between. Negative isolation yielded the CD8+ and CD4+ T cells, while FACS enriched the TEMRA cells. The RNA, about 0.45 to 1 ug, was put through reverse transcription using random hexamers. TCRdb independently ran MiXCR on the immunoSEQ multiplex PCR reads; one entry per CDR3 protein. The sample records 77,000 or so distinct CDR3 sequences, under 95% being singletons. This chain uses TRBV4-1 with TRBJ1-2; no definite D call. Sequencing was carried out using CD4+ T cells from PBMCs. This TCR came from a human donor with Susac syndrome. The CDR3 is CASSQPGAYGYTF. The DNA for the CDR3 is TGCGCCAGCAGCCAACCTGGAGCCTATGGCTACACCTTC.